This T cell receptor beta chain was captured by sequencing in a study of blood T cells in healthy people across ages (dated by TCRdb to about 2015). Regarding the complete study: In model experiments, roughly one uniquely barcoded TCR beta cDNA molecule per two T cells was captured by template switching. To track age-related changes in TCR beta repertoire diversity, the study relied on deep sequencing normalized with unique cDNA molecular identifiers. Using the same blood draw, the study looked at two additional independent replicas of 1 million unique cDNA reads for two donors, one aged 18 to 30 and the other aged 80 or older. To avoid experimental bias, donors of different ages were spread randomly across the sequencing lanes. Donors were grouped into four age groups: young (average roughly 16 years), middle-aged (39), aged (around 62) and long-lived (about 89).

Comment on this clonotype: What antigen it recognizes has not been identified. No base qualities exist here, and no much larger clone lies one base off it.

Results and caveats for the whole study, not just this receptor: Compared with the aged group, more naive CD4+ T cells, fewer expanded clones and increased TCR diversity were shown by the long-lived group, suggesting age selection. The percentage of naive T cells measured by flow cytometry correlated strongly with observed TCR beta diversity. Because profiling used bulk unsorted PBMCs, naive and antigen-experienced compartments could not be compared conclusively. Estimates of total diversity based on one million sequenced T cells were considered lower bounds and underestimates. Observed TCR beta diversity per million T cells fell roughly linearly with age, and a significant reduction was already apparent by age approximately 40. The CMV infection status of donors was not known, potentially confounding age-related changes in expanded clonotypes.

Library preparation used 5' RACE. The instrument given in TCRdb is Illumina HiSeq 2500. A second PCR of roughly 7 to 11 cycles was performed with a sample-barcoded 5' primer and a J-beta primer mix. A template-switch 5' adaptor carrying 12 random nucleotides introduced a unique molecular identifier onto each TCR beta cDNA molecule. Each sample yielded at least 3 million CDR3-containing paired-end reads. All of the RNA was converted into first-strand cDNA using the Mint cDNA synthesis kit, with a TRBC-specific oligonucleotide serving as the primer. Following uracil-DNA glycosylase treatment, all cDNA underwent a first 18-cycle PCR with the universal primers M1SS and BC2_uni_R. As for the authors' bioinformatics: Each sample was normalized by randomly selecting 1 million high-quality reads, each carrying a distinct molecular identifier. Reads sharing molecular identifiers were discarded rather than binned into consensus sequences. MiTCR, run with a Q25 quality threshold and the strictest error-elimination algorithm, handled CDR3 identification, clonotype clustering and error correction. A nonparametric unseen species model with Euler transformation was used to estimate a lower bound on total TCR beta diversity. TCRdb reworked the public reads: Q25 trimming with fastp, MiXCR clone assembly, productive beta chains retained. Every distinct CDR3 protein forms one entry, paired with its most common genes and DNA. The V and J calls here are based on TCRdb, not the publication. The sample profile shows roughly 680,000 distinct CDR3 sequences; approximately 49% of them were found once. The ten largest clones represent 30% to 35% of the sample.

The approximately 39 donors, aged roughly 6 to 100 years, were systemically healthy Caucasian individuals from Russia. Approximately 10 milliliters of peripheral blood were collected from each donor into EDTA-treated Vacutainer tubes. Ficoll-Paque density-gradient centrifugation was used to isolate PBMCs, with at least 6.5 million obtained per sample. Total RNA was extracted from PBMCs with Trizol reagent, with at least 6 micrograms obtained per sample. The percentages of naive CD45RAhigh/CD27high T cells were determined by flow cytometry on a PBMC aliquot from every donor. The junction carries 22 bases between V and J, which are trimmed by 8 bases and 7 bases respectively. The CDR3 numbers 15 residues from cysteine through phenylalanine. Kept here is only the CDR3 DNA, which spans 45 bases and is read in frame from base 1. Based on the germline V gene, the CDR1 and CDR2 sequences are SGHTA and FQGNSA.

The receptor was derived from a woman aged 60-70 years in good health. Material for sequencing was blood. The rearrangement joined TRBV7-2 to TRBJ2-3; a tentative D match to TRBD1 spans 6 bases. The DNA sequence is TGTGCCAGCCAAGTGGGGGCTAGCTCGATTTATACGCAGTATTTT. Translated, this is CASQVGASSIYTQYF.